This T cell receptor (beta chain) was captured by sequencing in a study of T cell responses to AZD1222 COVID-19 vaccine. General observations from the study: Possibly, clonal diversity was underestimated; donors were largely white British and included more females. Spike-specific TCR repertoires showed rising breadth and depth after two AZD1222 doses. Baseline testing showed seropositivity in only six AZD1222 recipients.

A word on this clone: The antigen is unknown.

Second-dose groups at about 4 or about 12 weeks were pooled. Sequencing was performed with immunoSEQ multiplex PCR; in TCRdb, only in-frame clones are kept and a portion is missing. Of around 110,000 clones listed, over 80% are singletons. The CDR3 totals 15 residues. V gave up 9 bases and J gave up 0 bases; unmatched junction bases: 10. Germline V gives CDR1 MNHNY, CDR2 SVGAGI (reference sequence). Sequenced material: peripheral blood, taken 28 days after the second AZD1222 dose. V is TRBV6-6 and J is TRBJ1-2, with 7 bases that match TRBD1. The sequence was collected from an adult who received the AZD1222 COVID-19 vaccine. CDR3 nucleotides: TGTGCCAGTGGTGGTAGGGGGCCCTCTAACTATGGCTACACCTTC. This codes for CASGGRGPSNYGYTF.